Below are 2 T cell receptor beta chains sequenced from a single sample in a study of blood T cell repertoires in COVID-19. Profiling relied on immunoSEQ multiplex PCR, and the TCRdb table lists in-frame clones only, not all of them. The sample contains about 210,000 clones, roughly 83% of which appear only once. Sequencing was done on a sample of PBMCs or T cells enriched from blood (not recorded which). These receptors were taken from a man aged 35 to 55 with acute COVID-19.

The rearrangement uses TRBV6-5 and TRBJ1-1; 10 positions agree with TRBD1. This CDR3 contains 14 residues. The V and J ends lost 9 bases and 1 base, in that order; junction bases with no gene match: 5. Germline V gene data show CDR1 as MNHEY and CDR2 as SVGAGI. The CDR3 spells CASRTGGENTEAFF. DNA for the CDR3: TGTGCCAGTCGGACAGGGGGGGAGAACACTGAAGCTTTCTTT.

J is TRBJ1-3 and V is TRBV5-1; tentatively, D is TRBD1 (5 bases). The V end lost 4 bases, the J end lost 4 bases, and 15 bases lay between the germline ends. The CDR3 runs 15 residues. Looked up from germline, CDR1 is SGHRS and CDR2 is YFSETQ. CDR3 loop: CASSPHLGRGNTIYF. In nucleotides, the CDR3 is TGCGCCAGCAGCCCCCACCTGGGGCGGGGAAACACCATATATTTT. The full variable domain, rest sourced from reference TRBV5-1 and TRBJ1-3, is KAGVTQTPRYLIKTRGQQVTLSCSPISGHRSVSWYQQTPGQGLQFLFEYFSETQRNKGNFPGRFSGRQFSNSRSEMNVSTLELGDSALYLCASSPHLGRGNTIYFGEGSWLTVV.